This is a list of T cell receptor beta chains from one sample in a study of T cell responses to AZD1222 COVID-19 vaccine. The assay was immunoSEQ multiplex PCR, and TCRdb's table has in-frame clones only and misses some. Of more than 140,000 clones in the sample, 90% to 95% were seen once. The input for sequencing was peripheral blood, taken on day 0 of MenACWY control vaccination. Every receptor here comes from an adult in good health. The conserved cysteine and the conserved F or W are not part of the CDR3 here. D genes are given only for firm matches.

d_gene: .
v_gene: TRBV28
j_gene: TRBJ1-1
CDR3aa: ASSLRPDAAAF

d_gene: .
v_gene: TRBV11-1
j_gene: TRBJ1-2
CDR3aa: ASSSGDYRAFGYT

d_gene: TRBD1
v_gene: TRBV18
j_gene: TRBJ2-4
CDR3aa: ASSPTDRENIQY

d_gene: .
v_gene: TRBV7-3
j_gene: TRBJ1-6
CDR3aa: ASSLGGSSYNSPLH

d_gene: .
v_gene: TRBV9
j_gene: TRBJ2-7
CDR3aa: ASSRAPQGEQY

d_gene: .
v_gene: TRBV7-2
j_gene: TRBJ2-3
CDR3aa: ASSLVLGLGTDTQY

d_gene: .
v_gene: TRBV15
j_gene: TRBJ2-1
CDR3aa: ATSRDLGGGEQF

d_gene: .
v_gene: TRBV7-3
j_gene: TRBJ2-1
CDR3aa: ASSVGSFDEQF

d_gene: .
v_gene: TRBV7-3
j_gene: TRBJ1-1
CDR3aa: ASSLRGNGNTEAF

d_gene: TRBD1
v_gene: TRBV19
j_gene: TRBJ2-7
CDR3aa: ASGTGGSYEQY

d_gene: .
v_gene: TRBV6-5
j_gene: TRBJ2-7
CDR3aa: ASSPTTGSSYEQY

d_gene: .
v_gene: TRBV28
j_gene: TRBJ1-6
CDR3aa: ASSLRGQTNKSLH

d_gene: .
v_gene: TRBV2
j_gene: TRBJ2-3
CDR3aa: ASSSRGQTDTQY

d_gene: .
v_gene: TRBV12-3/TRBV12-4
j_gene: TRBJ2-3
CDR3aa: ASSRDSPDTQY

d_gene: .
v_gene: TRBV5-1
j_gene: TRBJ1-3
CDR3aa: ASSLDASYTGNTIY

d_gene: TRBD1
v_gene: TRBV3-1/TRBV3-2
j_gene: TRBJ1-1
CDR3aa: ASSQGRGLPNTEAF

d_gene: TRBD1
v_gene: TRBV7-9
j_gene: TRBJ1-2
CDR3aa: ASSFGDRSNYGYT

d_gene: TRBD1
v_gene: TRBV14
j_gene: TRBJ1-1
CDR3aa: ASSPLQGARGDTEAF

d_gene: TRBD2
v_gene: TRBV3-1/TRBV3-2
j_gene: TRBJ2-2
CDR3aa: ASSQYLAGRSNTGELF

d_gene: .
v_gene: TRBV3-1/TRBV3-2
j_gene: TRBJ1-6
CDR3aa: ASSPTVNSPLH

d_gene: .
v_gene: TRBV3-1/TRBV3-2
j_gene: TRBJ2-3
CDR3aa: ASSHAADTQY

d_gene: TRBD2
v_gene: TRBV24-1
j_gene: TRBJ2-3
CDR3aa: ATSDAGTSGRAQY

d_gene: .
v_gene: TRBV11-2
j_gene: TRBJ2-1
CDR3aa: ASSLEVASYNEQF

d_gene: .
v_gene: TRBV20-1
j_gene: TRBJ2-7
CDR3aa: SASPFLTTTNEQY

d_gene: .
v_gene: TRBV9
j_gene: TRBJ2-1
CDR3aa: ASSVGPPGYEQF

d_gene: TRBD2
v_gene: TRBV5-1
j_gene: TRBJ2-7
CDR3aa: ASSLEAASGSYEQY

d_gene: .
v_gene: TRBV5-1
j_gene: TRBJ1-1
CDR3aa: ASSPSHGGNTEAF

d_gene: .
v_gene: TRBV7-9
j_gene: TRBJ2-1
CDR3aa: ASSLLRAGNEQF

d_gene: .
v_gene: TRBV28
j_gene: TRBJ1-1
CDR3aa: ASSPSPYPNTEAF